The 29 T cell receptor beta chains reported below all come from one sample, sequenced in a study of T cell responses to AZD1222 COVID-19 vaccine (dated by TCRdb to the early 2020s). Libraries were built with the immunoSEQ multiplex PCR assay. TCRdb obtained this table from immuneACCESS and retained in-frame rearrangements with V and J assigned. These tables miss some clones; where compared with another copy, unresolved V genes account for less than half of the shortfall, and the remainder is unexplained. This sample has around 87,000 clones in its table, and about nine tenths of those were observed once. The ten largest clonotypes hold roughly a tenth of the sample. What the time point label conveys for this sample: baseline before first vaccination. The sequencing used peripheral blood, collected on day 0 of AZD1222 vaccination. These receptors were obtained from an adult in good health.

The CDR3 nucleotides read TGTGCCAGCAGCCAACTGGGGGGTTGGGAAAAACTGTTTTTT. Translated, it gives CASSQLGGWEKLFF. V gene TRBV14 combines with J gene TRBJ1-4; weak D call: TRBD1 (5 bases). CDR3 size: 14 residues. The germline gives CDR1 SGHDN, CDR2 FVKESK. V lost 2 bases and J 8 bases, leaving 12 bases between the germline ends.

This clone was seen just once. V gene TRBV11-2 combines with J gene TRBJ2-5; TRBD2 agrees at 7 bases. Germline CDR1 reads SGHAT; CDR2 reads FQNNGV. CDR3 length: 12 residues. V was pared by 1 base and J by 7 bases, with 0 bases of the junction left unmatched. CDR3 DNA sequence: TGTGCCAGCAGCTTAGGGGGGGGGACCCAGTACTTC. Amino acid sequence: CASSLGGGTQYF.

The chain is built from TRBV6-5 and TRBJ1-5, with a possible D match to TRBD1 (5 bases). The CDR3 extends over 15 amino acids. Trimming took off 8 bases at V and 6 bases at J, with 20 bases between the two ends. From germline, CDR1 is MNHEY and CDR2 SVGAGI. CDR3 protein: CASQRTTTDSQPQHF. The CDR3 region has the DNA TGTGCCAGCCAGCGAACGACGACAGACAGTCAGCCCCAGCATTTT.

The table lists this clone with a count of one. The CDR3 loop reads CASSPTRDFYEQYF. CDR3 nucleotides: TGTGCCAGCTCACCTACCAGGGATTTCTACGAGCAGTACTTC. The V call is TRBV18, the J call TRBJ2-7; possibly TRBD1 for D (5 bases). Per the germline V gene, CDR1 is KGHSH and CDR2 is LQKENI. The CDR3 sequence is 14 residues long. Trimming pared 3 bases from V and 3 bases from J, leaving 12 bases between.

The V call is TRBV7-9, the J call TRBJ2-7; 9 nucleotides agree with TRBD1. Germline-derived CDR1 and CDR2 are SEHNR and FQNEAQ (reference sequence). The length of the CDR3 is 16 residues. V shed 5 bases and J 3 bases; nucleotides not matched to a gene: 11. The CDR3 coding sequence is TGTGCCAGCAGCCTGGTTCCGGGACAGGGAAACTACGAGCAGTACTTC. Its translation: CASSLVPGQGNYEQYF. The full variable domain, with the rest looked up from reference TRBV7-9 and TRBJ2-7, is DTGVSQNPRHKITKRGQNVTFRCDPISEHNRLYWYRQTLGQGPEFLTYFQNEAQLEKSRLLSDRFSAERPKGSFSTLEIQRTEQGDSAMYLCASSLVPGQGNYEQYFGPGTRLTVT.

The rearrangement joins TRBV7-2 to TRBJ1-1; D uncertain. The CDR3 covers 13 residues. V lost 5 bases and J lost 8, with 15 bases in between. Germline V gene sequence: CDR1 SGHTA, CDR2 FQGNSA. This CDR3 is CASSPRASLEAFF. In DNA, the CDR3 is TGTGCCAGCAGCCCCCGGGCCAGCCTCGAAGCTTTCTTT.

The chain joins TRBV5-6 to TRBJ1-2, with 7 bases identical to TRBD1. Germline V gene lookup returns CDR1 SGHDT and CDR2 YYEEEE. The CDR3 extends over 15 amino acids. The V gene end was trimmed by 2 bases and the J gene end by 3 bases; junction bases not matched to a gene: 7. CDR3 loop: CASSLGQANYYGYTF. The CDR3 DNA sequence: TGTGCCAGCAGCTTAGGACAGGCAAACTACTATGGCTACACCTTC.

V and J are TRBV5-6 and TRBJ1-4; no clear D. Per the germline V gene, CDR1 is SGHDT and CDR2 is YYEEEE. V was pared by 4 bases and J by 2 bases, with 21 bases between. This CDR3 is built from 18 residues. The CDR3 region is CASSAKTTGNPTNEKLFF. The CDR3 nucleotides are TGTGCCAGCAGCGCCAAAACGACCGGAAACCCCACTAATGAAAAACTGTTTTTT.

This clone was counted a few times. The chain has TRBV2 and TRBJ1-6; TRBD1 might be the D (5 bases). With 9 bases removed from V and 9 bases from J, the gap between germline ends came to 24 bases. The CDR3 sequence is 16 residues long. The germline V gene has CDR1 SNHLY and CDR2 FYNNEI. CDR3 sequence reads: CARTNPGKTAPSPLHF. The DNA of the CDR3 is TGTGCCAGGACCAACCCAGGAAAGACAGCACCTTCACCCCTCCACTTT.

The CDR3 coding sequence is TGTGCCAGCAGCTTATTAGGGCCTGGGAATGAAAAACTGTTTTTT. Encoded protein: CASSLLGPGNEKLFF. The rearrangement uses TRBV7-9 and TRBJ1-4; D ambiguous. The CDR3 consists of 15 residues. CDR1 SEHNR and CDR2 FQNEAQ come from the germline V gene (reference sequence). V lost 2 bases, J lost 5 bases, and 12 bases lay in between.

V gene TRBV28 combines with J gene TRBJ2-7; 9 nucleotides match TRBD1. This CDR3 has 14 amino acids. Germline trimming cut 6 bases from V and 4 bases from J; bases unmatched to any gene: 7. The germline V gene encodes CDR1 MDHEN and CDR2 SYDVKM. CDR3: CASRPTGGLYEQYF. CDR3 bases: TGTGCCAGCAGGCCGACAGGGGGATTGTACGAGCAGTACTTC.

This chain links TRBV6-5 with TRBJ2-2; D gene unclear. The CDR3 has 14 residues. Germline V lookup: CDR1 MNHEY, CDR2 SVGAGI. V lost 2 bases, J lost 7 bases, and 11 bases lay in between. CDR3 amino acids: CASSYRVELGELFF. The CDR3 bases are TGTGCCAGCAGTTACCGCGTGGAGCTCGGGGAGCTGTTTTTT.

The V call is TRBV6-5, the J call TRBJ2-7, with 8 positions matching TRBD1. This CDR3 region has 15 residues. Germline values: CDR1 MNHEY, CDR2 SVGAGI. The J segment lost 7 bases and the V segment lost 6 bases, leaving 14 bases of the junction unmatched. CDR3 bases: TGTGCCAGCAGCAGACTTGCCCGGACAGGGCGTGAGCAGTACTTC. This translates into CASSRLARTGREQYF.

This clone came up a few times. V gene TRBV10-3 combines with J gene TRBJ2-1; 14 nucleotides match TRBD2. Looked up from germline, CDR1 is ENHRY and CDR2 is SYGVKD. With 2 bases clipped from V and 5 bases from J, the junction kept 2 bases outside the gene matches. There are 16 residues in the CDR3. CDR3 nucleotide sequence: TGTGCCATCAGTGAGCGGACTAGCGGGGGGAACAATGAGCAGTTCTTC. It codes for CAISERTSGGNNEQFF.

V and J are TRBV9 and TRBJ2-1; 8 nucleotides align to TRBD2. Germline V lookup: CDR1 SGDLS, CDR2 YYNGEE. Losses at the gene ends were 3 bases for V and 8 bases for J; bases not matched to a gene: 10. The CDR3 consists of 15 residues. CDR3 region: CASSGGPAGADEQFF. CDR3 bases: TGTGCCAGCAGCGGGGGCCCAGCGGGAGCCGATGAGCAGTTCTTC.

The rearrangement joins TRBV5-1 to TRBJ2-3, with D perhaps assigned TRBD1 or TRBD2 (5 bases each). V lost 0 bases and J 2 bases, leaving 10 bases between the germline ends. The length of the CDR3 is 15 residues. CDR1 is SGHRS and CDR2 is YFSETQ in the germline V gene. The DNA of the CDR3 is TGCGCCAGCAGCTTGGGGGGACCGAACACAGATACGCAGTATTTT. Protein sequence: CASSLGGPNTDTQYF. The full variable domain, in which reference TRBV5-1 and TRBJ2-3 provide the parts outside the CDR3, is KAGVTQTPRYLIKTRGQQVTLSCSPISGHRSVSWYQQTPGQGLQFLFEYFSETQRNKGNFPGRFSGRQFSNSRSEMNVSTLELGDSALYLCASSLGGPNTDTQYFGPGTRLTVL.

This clone was detected a few times. V gene TRBV3-1 (or the pseudogene TRBV3-2) combines with J gene TRBJ1-1, with TRBD1 matching over 8 bases. The CDR3 sequence is 14 residues long. Germline CDR1 and CDR2: LGHDT and YNNKEL (reference sequence). The ends lost 4 bases at V and 5 bases at J; junction bases unmatched: 6. The CDR3: CASSPWTGHTEAFF. DNA for the CDR3: TGTGCCAGCAGCCCGTGGACAGGGCATACTGAAGCTTTCTTT.

V gene TRBV3-1 (or the pseudogene TRBV3-2) combines with J gene TRBJ2-7; D possibly uses TRBD1 or TRBD2 (5 bases each). V shed 1 base and J shed 3 bases, with 13 bases lying between them. CDR1 and CDR2 (germline): LGHDT, YNNKEL (reference sequence). This CDR3 has 15 residues. CDR3 amino acids: CASSQGTREFYEQYF. For the CDR3, the DNA is TGTGCCAGCAGCCAAGGCACCAGGGAGTTCTACGAGCAGTACTTC.

This sequence joins TRBV15 and TRBJ2-3; 9 bases map to TRBD2. CDR3 size: 16 residues. Trimming removed 4 bases from V and 6 bases from J; junction bases left unmatched: 11. Germline lookup yields CDR1 LNHNV and CDR2 YYDKDF (reference sequence). CDR3 bases: TGTGCCACCAGCACCCTAGTGGGCGGGGGGGCCGATACGCAGTATTTT. Its protein product is CATSTLVGGGADTQYF.

The rearrangement uses TRBV7-9 and TRBJ2-1; 7 bases match TRBD2. Germline trimming cut 5 bases from V and 9 bases from J; bases unmatched to any gene: 7. The CDR3 runs to 13 residues. Germline loops: CDR1 SEHNR, CDR2 FQNEAQ (reference sequence). CDR3 nucleotides: TGTGCCAGCAGCCAGGGACTACTCGGTGAGCAGTTCTTC. Protein: CASSQGLLGEQFF.

This sequence joins TRBV7-9 and TRBJ2-7; possible D gene TRBD1, 6 bases. The CDR3 totals 14 residues. The ends were cut back, 5 bases at V and 3 bases at J, with 14 bases in the middle. Germline lookup yields CDR1 SEHNR and CDR2 FQNEAQ (reference sequence). CDR3 in DNA: TGTGCCAGCAGCATCCCGGGACAAGTCTACGAGCAGTACTTC. Protein: CASSIPGQVYEQYF.

V usage is TRBV6-5 and J usage is TRBJ1-1; 7 positions agree with TRBD1. The CDR3 contains 13 residues. V was pared by 10 bases and J by 4 bases, with 9 bases of the junction left unmatched. Germline V gene sequence: CDR1 MNHEY, CDR2 SVGAGI. The CDR3 nucleotides read TGTGCCACCAGGGACAGTACCTTCACTGAAGCTTTCTTT. The encoded protein is CATRDSTFTEAFF.

This chain connects TRBV28 to TRBJ2-3, with TRBD2 matching over 8 bases. V dropped 4 bases and J dropped 5; count of bases not matched to a gene: 8. CDR3 length: 15 residues. Germline CDR1 and CDR2: MDHEN and SYDVKM. CDR3 sequence: CASSSPAGVLDTQYF. CDR3 bases: TGTGCCAGCAGTTCTCCAGCGGGAGTATTAGATACGCAGTATTTT.

This sequence joins TRBV6-5 and TRBJ2-1; 7 bases are shared with TRBD2. Germline CDR1 is MNHEY and CDR2 is SVGAGI. Losses at the gene ends were 4 bases for V and 6 bases for J; bases not matched to a gene: 12. This CDR3 is built from 16 residues. The CDR3 nucleotides are TGTGCCAGCAGTTTCTATCGGGGGAGGGTGGCCAATGAGCAGTTCTTC. Translating gives CASSFYRGRVANEQFF.

J is TRBJ1-3 and V is TRBV9; D is undetermined. The V end was cut by 0 bases, the J end by 0 bases, with 4 bases between. The CDR3 has 14 residues. The germline CDR1 and CDR2 sequences are SGDLS and YYNGEE. The CDR3 sequence is CASSVDSSGNTIYF. In DNA form, the CDR3 reads TGTGCCAGCAGCGTAGACAGCTCTGGAAACACCATATATTTT.

DNA of the CDR3: TGTGCCAGCAGCGTACGACAGGGGAACGGGGAGCTGTTTTTT. Residues: CASSVRQGNGELFF. The chain has TRBV5-4 and TRBJ2-2, with 8 bases matching TRBD1. V lost 4 bases and J lost 7; bases outside the gene matches: 6. CDR1 SGHNT and CDR2 YYREEE come from the germline V gene (reference sequence). This CDR3 spans 14 amino acids.

This clone was observed a few times. This chain uses TRBV6-5 with TRBJ2-3, with a tentative D call TRBD1 (6 bases). The V gene's germline CDR1 is MNHEY and CDR2 SVGAGI. This CDR3 is 15 amino acids long. Trimming took 6 bases from V and 1 from J, leaving 14 bases between them. CDR3: CASSRGGRGTDTQYF. CDR3 DNA sequence: TGTGCCAGCAGCCGAGGGGGTCGCGGCACAGATACGCAGTATTTT.

The rearrangement links TRBV30 to TRBJ1-2; D not certain. The CDR3 extends over 13 amino acids. Trimming removed 1 base at V and 2 bases at J, with 8 bases between. The germline V gene has CDR1 GTSNPN and CDR2 SVGIG (reference sequence). The CDR3 region is CAWSEGFNYGYTF. The CDR3 DNA sequence: TGTGCCTGGAGTGAAGGCTTCAACTATGGCTACACCTTC.

This clone appeared a single time. The chain couples TRBV18 to TRBJ2-3; weak D call: TRBD2 (6 bases). The V end lost 2 bases, the J end lost 0 bases, and 12 bases lay between the germline ends. The CDR3 runs 16 residues. CDR1 is KGHSH and CDR2 is LQKENI in the germline V gene. As DNA, the CDR3 is TGTGCCAGCTCACCAGTTAGCCTAGCGAGCACAGATACGCAGTATTTT. This codes for CASSPVSLASTDTQYF. The full variable domain, with the rest looked up from reference TRBV18 and TRBJ2-3, is NAGVMQNPRHLVRRRGQEARLRCSPMKGHSHVYWYRQLPEEGLKFMVYLQKENIIDESGMPKERFSAEFPKEGPSILRIQQVVRGDSAAYFCASSPVSLASTDTQYFGPGTRLTVL.